The rows below give T cell receptor gamma chains drawn from one sample of a study of gamma-delta chains in newborns, infants, children. TCRdb re-identified clones in the reads via CATT. Of roughly 1,700 gamma-chain clones listed, approximately 12% are singletons. The sequenced sample was blood. The origin of the receptors is a child who was a newborn, infant or young child, either healthy, febrile or measles-vaccinated (not recorded which). The CDR3 runs from the conserved cysteine through the conserved F or W. Not all rows give a size; the values are once, few, many and, for expanded clones, a class.

TGTGCCTTGTGGGAGGCTGGAGAGTTGGGCAAAAAAATCAAGGTATTT,CALWEAGELGKKIKVF,TRGJP,16,few,TRGV9
TGTGCCTTGTGGGAGGTGCAGATTGGAATGGGCAAAAAAATCAAGGTATTT,CALWEVQIGMGKKIKVF,TRGJP,17,medium-sized,TRGV9
TGTGCCTTGTGGGAGGTGAGGTTGGGCAAAAAAATCAAGGTATTT,CALWEVRLGKKIKVF,TRGJP,15,medium-sized,TRGV9
TGTGCCACCTGGGATGGGACCACTGGTTGGTTCAAGATATTT,CATWDGTTGWFKIF,TRGJP1,14,few,TRGV4
TGTGCCTTGTGGGAGGTACGGCAAGAGTTGGGCAAAAAAATCAAGGTATTT,CALWEVRQELGKKIKVF,TRGJP,17,medium-sized,TRGV9
TGTGCCTTGTGGGAGTTTGGGGAGTTGGGCAAAAAAATCAAGGTATTT,CALWEFGELGKKIKVF,TRGJP,16,few,TRGV9
TGTGCCTTGTGGGAGGTTTTGGGCAAAAAAATCAAGGTATTT,CALWEVLGKKIKVF,TRGJP,14,few,TRGV9
TGTGCCTTGTGGGAGGTTTTAGAGTTGGGCAAAAAAATCAAGGTATTT,CALWEVLELGKKIKVF,TRGJP,16,few,TRGV9
TGTGCCTTGTGGGAGGCCGCAGGAGGGTTGGGCAAAAAAATCAAGGTATTT,CALWEAAGGLGKKIKVF,TRGJP,17,.,TRGV9
TGTGCCTTGTGGGAGGTCTCCGGGTTGGGCAAAAAAATCAAGGTATTT,CALWEVSGLGKKIKVF,TRGJP,16,medium-sized,TRGV9
TGTGCCTTGTGGGAGCGCCAAGAGTTGGGCAAAGAAATCAAGGTATTT,CALWERQELGKEIKVF,TRGJP,16,few,TRGV9
TGTGCCTTGTGGGAGACCGCGCAAGAGTTGGGCAAAAAAATCAAGGTATTT,CALWETAQELGKKIKVF,TRGJP,17,few,TRGV9
TGTGCCTTGTGGGAGATTACGCGAGAGTTGGGCAAAAAAATCAAGGTATTT,CALWEITRELGKKIKVF,TRGJP,17,few,TRGV9
TGTGCCTTGTGGGAGGTTTATTATAAGAAACTCTTT,CALWEVYYKKLF,TRGJ1/TRGJ2,12,few,TRGV9
TGTGCCTTGTGGGAGGTCCAACGGCAGGAGTTGGGCAAAAAAATCAAGGTATTT,CALWEVQRQELGKKIKVF,TRGJP,18,.,TRGV9